Given below is one T cell receptor (beta chain) in context. Antigen specificity is unknown. The record originates from a study of shared clonotypes between healthy human individuals. Notes on the study in general: Although depth was large, rarefaction showed that sequencing of the sorted subsets was incomplete.

Looked up from germline, CDR1 is SGHRS and CDR2 is YFSETQ. The CDR3 length is 15 residues. Trimming pared 4 bases from V and 1 base from J, leaving 15 bases between. Method: immunoSEQ multiplex PCR; TCRdb's copy keeps in-frame clones and lacks some. The sample lists roughly 500,000 clones; 90% to 97% were seen once. Sequencing input: naive CD4+ T cells sorted from blood. Subset of the sample: CD45RA+ positively selected. The receptor's source is a woman younger than 45 in good health. The rearrangement links TRBV5-1 to TRBJ2-7; no clear D. CDR3 loop: CASSVGQPTSYEQYF. Written as DNA, the CDR3 is TGCGCCAGCAGCGTTGGGCAGCCGACATCCTACGAGCAGTACTTC.